The 7 T cell receptor beta chains given below trace back to one sample, sequenced in a study of T cell changes during pregnancy in multiple sclerosis. Sequenced by immunoSEQ multiplex PCR; TCRdb stores in-frame clones only, minus some. The sample yields around 40,000 clones, 90% to 95% seen once. The sequenced sample was CD8+ T cells from peripheral blood mononuclear cells, obtained in the second trimester of pregnancy. These receptors were taken from a female donor with multiple sclerosis, enrolled in a pregnancy study.

The chain couples TRBV27 to TRBJ2-1, with D tentatively TRBD1 (5 bases). CDR3 length equals 14 residues. Germline CDR1 MNHEY, CDR2 SMNVEV (reference sequence). Trimming took 3 bases from V and 8 from J, leaving 14 bases between them. CDR3 bases: TGTGCCAGCAGTTTGGTGCAGGGTGGCTATGAGCAGTTCTTC. It is translated as CASSLVQGGYEQFF.

The gene calls are TRBV19 and TRBJ1-2, with a possible D match to TRBD1 (5 bases). This CDR3 region has 14 residues. The V gene lost 3 bases and the J gene lost 2 bases, with 10 bases spanning the gap. Looked up from germline, CDR1 is LNHDA and CDR2 is SQIVND (reference sequence). CDR3 DNA sequence: TGTGCCAGTAGTATCGTAACAGGAAACTATGGCTACACCTTC. It specifies CASSIVTGNYGYTF.

The CDR3 DNA reads TGTGCCAGCAGTACAGGGTCTCACCTCAACTATGGCTACACCTTC. It encodes CASSTGSHLNYGYTF. This chain uses TRBV27 with TRBJ1-2; a weak D match, TRBD1 (6 bases). The CDR3 runs to 15 residues. Trimming removed 5 bases at V and 2 bases at J, with 15 bases between. CDR1 is MNHEY, CDR2 SMNVEV, per germline (reference sequence).

This chain connects TRBV25-1 to TRBJ2-6; the match to TRBD2 covers 7 bases. The CDR3 is 16 residues long. Germline CDR1 and CDR2: MGHDK and SYGVNS. The ends lost 5 bases at V and 0 bases at J; junction bases unmatched: 4. CDR3: CASSPRGDSGANVLTF. For the CDR3, the DNA is TGTGCCAGCAGTCCCCGGGGGGACTCTGGGGCCAACGTCCTGACTTTC.

The CDR3 loop is CASRPDSSLDGYTF. The CDR3 DNA follows: TGTGCCAGCAGGCCGGACAGCTCCTTAGATGGCTACACCTTC. This sequence joins TRBV7-9 and TRBJ1-2, with D maybe TRBD1 (6 bases). From germline, CDR1 is SEHNR and CDR2 FQNEAQ (reference sequence). This CDR3 region has 14 residues. The ends were cut back, 6 bases at V and 6 bases at J, with 17 bases in the middle.

J is TRBJ2-7 and V is TRBV5-4; 8 nucleotides agree with TRBD1. CDR1 is SGHNT and CDR2 is YYREEE in the germline V gene (reference sequence). The CDR3 consists of 14 residues. Trimming removed 4 bases from V and 3 bases from J; junction bases left unmatched: 6. The CDR3 sequence: CASSVGTGGYEQYF. CDR3 coding DNA: TGTGCCAGCAGCGTGGGGACAGGCGGCTACGAGCAGTACTTC.

This sequence joins TRBV7-8 and TRBJ2-3; 7 bases map to TRBD2. This CDR3 is 15 amino acids long. Germline loops: CDR1 SGHVS, CDR2 FQNEAQ. V shed 4 bases and J 1 base; nucleotides not matched to a gene: 5. The CDR3 DNA is TGTGCCAGCAGCTCTTGGGGAGGGGGCACAGATACGCAGTATTTT. It codes for CASSSWGGGTDTQYF.